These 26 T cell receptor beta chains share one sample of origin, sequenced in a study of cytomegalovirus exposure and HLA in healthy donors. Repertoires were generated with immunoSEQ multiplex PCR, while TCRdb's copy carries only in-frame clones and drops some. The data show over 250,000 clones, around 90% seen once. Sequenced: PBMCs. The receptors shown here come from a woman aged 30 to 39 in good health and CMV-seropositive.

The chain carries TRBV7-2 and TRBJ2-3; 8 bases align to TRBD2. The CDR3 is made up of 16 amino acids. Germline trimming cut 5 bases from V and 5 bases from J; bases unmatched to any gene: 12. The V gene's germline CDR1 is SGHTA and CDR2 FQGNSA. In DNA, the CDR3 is TGTGCCAGCAGCAGACGAGGCAGCGGGGGAATAGATACGCAGTATTTT. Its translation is CASSRRGSGGIDTQYF.

CDR3 region: CASSAGATYEQYF. In DNA, the CDR3 is TGTGCCAGCAGTGCGGGGGCGACTTACGAGCAGTACTTC. V and J are TRBV6-6 and TRBJ2-7, with D perhaps TRBD2 (7 bases). Germline CDR1 reads MNHNY; CDR2 reads SVGAGI (reference sequence). V was cut by 5 bases and J by 4 bases, with 12 bases left in between. This CDR3 comprises 13 residues.

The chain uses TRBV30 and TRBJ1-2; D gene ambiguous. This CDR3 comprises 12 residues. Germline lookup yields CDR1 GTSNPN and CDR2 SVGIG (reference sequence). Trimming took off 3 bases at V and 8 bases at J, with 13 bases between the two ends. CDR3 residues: CAWSRTQEGYTF. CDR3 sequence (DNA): TGTGCCTGGAGCCGGACCCAGGAGGGCTACACCTTC.

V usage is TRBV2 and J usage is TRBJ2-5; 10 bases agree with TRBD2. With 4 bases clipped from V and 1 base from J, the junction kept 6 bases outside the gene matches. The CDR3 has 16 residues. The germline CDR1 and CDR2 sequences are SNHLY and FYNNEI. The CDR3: CASSGRGLASQETQYF. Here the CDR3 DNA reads TGTGCCAGCAGTGGGAGGGGACTAGCGAGCCAAGAGACCCAGTACTTC.

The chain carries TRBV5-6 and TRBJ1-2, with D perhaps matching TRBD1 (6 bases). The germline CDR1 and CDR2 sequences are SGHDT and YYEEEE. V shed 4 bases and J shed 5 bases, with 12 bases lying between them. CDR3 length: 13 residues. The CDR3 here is CASSQGGSYGYTF. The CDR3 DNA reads TGTGCCAGCAGCCAAGGGGGATCTTATGGCTACACCTTC.

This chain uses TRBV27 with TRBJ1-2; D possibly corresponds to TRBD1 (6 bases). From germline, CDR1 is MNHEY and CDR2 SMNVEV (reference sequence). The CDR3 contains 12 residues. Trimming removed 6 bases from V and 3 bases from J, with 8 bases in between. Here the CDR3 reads CASRTGDYGYTF. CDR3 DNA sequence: TGTGCCAGCAGGACAGGTGACTATGGCTACACCTTC.

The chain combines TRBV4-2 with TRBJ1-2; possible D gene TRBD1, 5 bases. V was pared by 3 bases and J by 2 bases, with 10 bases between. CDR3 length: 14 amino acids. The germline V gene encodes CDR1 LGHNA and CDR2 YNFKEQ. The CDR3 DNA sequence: TGTGCCAGCAGCCAGCCACAGGACAACTATGGCTACACCTTC. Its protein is CASSQPQDNYGYTF.

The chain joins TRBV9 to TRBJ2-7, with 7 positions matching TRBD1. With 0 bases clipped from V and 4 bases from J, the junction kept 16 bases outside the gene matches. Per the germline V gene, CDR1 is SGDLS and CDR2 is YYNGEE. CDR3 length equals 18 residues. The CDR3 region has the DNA TGTGCCAGCAGCGTAGCGTACTCTACAGGGGTGGGGGTTTACGAGCAGTACTTC. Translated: CASSVAYSTGVGVYEQYF.

The CDR3 DNA sequence: TGCGCCAGCAGCCAAGCGGGACAGGGTACAAAGACCCAGTACTTC. Translated, it gives CASSQAGQGTKTQYF. The chain uses TRBV4-1 and TRBJ2-5; 9 bases match TRBD1. In germline, CDR1 is MGHRA, CDR2 YSYEKL. The V segment lost 1 base and the J segment 6 bases; nucleotides outside the gene matches: 6. The CDR3 is 15 amino acids.

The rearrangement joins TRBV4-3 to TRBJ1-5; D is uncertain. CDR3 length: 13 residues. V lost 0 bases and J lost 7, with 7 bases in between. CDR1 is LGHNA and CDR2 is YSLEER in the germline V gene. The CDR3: CASSQDLTQPQHF. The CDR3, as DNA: TGCGCCAGCAGCCAAGATCTCACCCAGCCCCAGCATTTT.

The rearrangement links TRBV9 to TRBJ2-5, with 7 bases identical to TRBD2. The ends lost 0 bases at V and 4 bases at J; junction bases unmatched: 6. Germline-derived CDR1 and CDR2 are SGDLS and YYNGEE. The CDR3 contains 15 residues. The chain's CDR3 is CASSVGGGKGETQYF. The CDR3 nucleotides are TGTGCCAGCAGCGTAGGCGGGGGAAAAGGAGAGACCCAGTACTTC.

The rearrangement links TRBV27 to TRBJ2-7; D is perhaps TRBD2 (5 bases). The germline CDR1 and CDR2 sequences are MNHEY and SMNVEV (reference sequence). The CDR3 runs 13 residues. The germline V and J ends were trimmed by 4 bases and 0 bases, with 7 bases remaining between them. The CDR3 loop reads CASSSTSSYEQYF. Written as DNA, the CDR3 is TGTGCCAGCAGTTCCACTAGCTCCTACGAGCAGTACTTC.

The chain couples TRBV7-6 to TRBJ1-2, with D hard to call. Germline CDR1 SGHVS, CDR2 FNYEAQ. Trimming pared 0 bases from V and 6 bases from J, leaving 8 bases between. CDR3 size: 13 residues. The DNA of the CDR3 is TGTGCCAGCAGCTTAGCAGCCGGCGATGGCTACACCTTC. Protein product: CASSLAAGDGYTF.

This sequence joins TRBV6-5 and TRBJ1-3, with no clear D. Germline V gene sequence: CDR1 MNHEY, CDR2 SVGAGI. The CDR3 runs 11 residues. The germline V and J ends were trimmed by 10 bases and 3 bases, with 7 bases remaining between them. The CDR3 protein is CATFFGNTIYF. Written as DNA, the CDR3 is TGTGCCACCTTCTTTGGAAACACCATATATTTT.

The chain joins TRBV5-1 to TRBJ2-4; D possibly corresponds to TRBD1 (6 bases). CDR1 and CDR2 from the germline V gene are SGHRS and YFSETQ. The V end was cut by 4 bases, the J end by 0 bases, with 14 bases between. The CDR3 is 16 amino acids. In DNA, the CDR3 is TGCGCCAGCAGCGTCGGGACAAACCTAGCCAAAAACATTCAGTACTTC. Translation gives CASSVGTNLAKNIQYF.

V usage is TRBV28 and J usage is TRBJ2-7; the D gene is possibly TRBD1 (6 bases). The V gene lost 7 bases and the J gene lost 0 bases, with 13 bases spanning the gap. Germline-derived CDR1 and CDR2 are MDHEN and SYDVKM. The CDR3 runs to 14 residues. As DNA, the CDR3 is TGTGCCAGCATGGGGACAACTCCCTCCTACGAGCAGTACTTC. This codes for CASMGTTPSYEQYF.

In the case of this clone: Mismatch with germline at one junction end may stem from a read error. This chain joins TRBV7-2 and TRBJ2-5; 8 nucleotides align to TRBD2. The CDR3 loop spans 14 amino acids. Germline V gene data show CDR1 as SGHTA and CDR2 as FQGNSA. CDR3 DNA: TGTGCCAGCAGCCTAGCGGGTATACAAGAGACCCAGTACTTC. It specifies CASSLAGIQETQYF.

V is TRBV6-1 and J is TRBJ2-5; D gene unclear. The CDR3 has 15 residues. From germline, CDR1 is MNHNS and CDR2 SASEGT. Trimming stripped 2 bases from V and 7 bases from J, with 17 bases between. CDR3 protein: CASSELVAPAVTQYF. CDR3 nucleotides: TGTGCCAGCAGTGAATTGGTAGCCCCTGCCGTGACCCAGTACTTC.

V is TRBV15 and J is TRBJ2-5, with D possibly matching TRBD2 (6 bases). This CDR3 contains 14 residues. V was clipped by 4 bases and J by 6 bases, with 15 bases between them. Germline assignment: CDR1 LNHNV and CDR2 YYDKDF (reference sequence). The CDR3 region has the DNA TGTGCCACCAGCAATCCAACTAGCAGTCAGACCCAGTACTTC. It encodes CATSNPTSSQTQYF. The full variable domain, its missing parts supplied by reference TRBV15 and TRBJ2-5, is DAMVIQNPRYQVTQFGKPVTLSCSQTLNHNVMYWYQQKSSQAPKLLFHYYDKDFNNEADTPDNFQSRRPNTSFCFLDIRSPGLGDTAMYLCATSNPTSSQTQYFGPGTRLLVL.

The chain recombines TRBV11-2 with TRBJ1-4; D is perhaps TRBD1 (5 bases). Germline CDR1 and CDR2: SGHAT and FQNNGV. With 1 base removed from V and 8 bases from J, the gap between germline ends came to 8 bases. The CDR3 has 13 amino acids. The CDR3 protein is CASSLGRGEKLFF. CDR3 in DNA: TGTGCCAGCAGCTTAGGGCGGGGGGAAAAACTGTTTTTT.

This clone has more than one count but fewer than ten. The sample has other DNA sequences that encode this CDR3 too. In nucleotides, the CDR3 is TGTGCCAGCAGTGAAGGGGGACTAGCGACGAACACCGGGGAGCTGTTTTTT. Its protein product is CASSEGGLATNTGELFF. The chain joins TRBV2 to TRBJ2-2, with 10 bases fitting TRBD2. The trim removed 1 base at V and 0 bases at J, leaving 2 bases unmatched. CDR1 and CDR2 (germline): SNHLY, FYNNEI. CDR3 size: 17 residues.

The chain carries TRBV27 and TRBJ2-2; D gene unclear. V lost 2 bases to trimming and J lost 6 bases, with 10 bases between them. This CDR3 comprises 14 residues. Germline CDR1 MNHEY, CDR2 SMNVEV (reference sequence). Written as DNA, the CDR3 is TGTGCCAGCAGTTTAGGTCAGGTATCCGGGGAGCTGTTTTTT. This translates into CASSLGQVSGELFF.

The CDR3 sequence is CASSLQGNYGYTF. In DNA form, the CDR3 reads TGTGCCAGCAGCCTCCAGGGTAACTATGGCTACACCTTC. J is TRBJ1-2 and V is TRBV5-6, with a weak D call TRBD1 (5 bases). The CDR3 extends over 13 amino acids. CDR1 SGHDT and CDR2 YYEEEE come from the germline V gene. Trimming took 4 bases from V and 1 from J, leaving 8 bases between them.

The CDR3: CASSFGSYEQYF. The CDR3 bases are TGTGCCAGCAGCTTTGGCTCCTACGAGCAGTACTTC. V gene TRBV5-4 combines with J gene TRBJ2-7, with D unclear. Trimming took 2 bases from V and 0 from J, leaving 3 bases between them. The germline V gene has CDR1 SGHNT and CDR2 YYREEE (reference sequence). The CDR3 sequence is 12 residues long.

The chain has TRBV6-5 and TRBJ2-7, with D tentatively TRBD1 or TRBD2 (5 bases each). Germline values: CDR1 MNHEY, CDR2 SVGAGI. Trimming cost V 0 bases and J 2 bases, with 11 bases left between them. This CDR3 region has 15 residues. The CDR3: CASSYSQGVTYEQYF. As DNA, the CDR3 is TGTGCCAGCAGTTACTCGCAGGGAGTAACCTACGAGCAGTACTTC.

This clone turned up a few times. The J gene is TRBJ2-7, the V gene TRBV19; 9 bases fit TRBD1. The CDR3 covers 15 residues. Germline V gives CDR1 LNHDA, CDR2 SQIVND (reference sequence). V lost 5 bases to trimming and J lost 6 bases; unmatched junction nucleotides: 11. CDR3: CASSDLGQGIVEQYF. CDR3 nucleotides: TGTGCCAGTAGTGACTTGGGACAGGGAATCGTCGAGCAGTACTTC.